This T cell receptor beta chain was sequenced for a study of synovial regulatory T cells in juvenile arthritis. The study, taken as a whole, reports: Synovial Tregs shared more CDR3 sequences with iaTregs than other blood Tregs. Across patients, iaTreg TCR repertoires were mostly private, partly shared with synovial Teff and blood CPL.

TCRdb's copy holds only in-frame clones and misses some; the assay was immunoSEQ multiplex PCR. The sample has about 10,000 clones. This CDR3 is built from 16 residues. The coding DNA is unavailable. Germline values: CDR1 MNHEY, CDR2 SMNVEV (reference sequence). Patients were aged median approximately 12 years with disease lasting median 7 years. In the case of this clone: Its antigen is currently unknown.

This chain joins TRBV27 and TRBJ1-1; TCRdb's D call of TRBD1 is untestable without DNA. The TCR comes from a donor younger than 30 with juvenile idiopathic arthritis. Sequenced sample: Treg cells from blood. Described subset: remaining (HLA-DR-negative) circulating blood Treg cells. CDR3 amino acids: CASSPRIQGANTEAFF.